This TCR beta chain was sequenced in a study of cytomegalovirus exposure and HLA in healthy donors. Whole-study context: The study placed around 80% of its approximately 360 genotyped donors in the Caucasian-associated ancestry cluster. Findings of the study overall: The authors later linked a missense DCLRE1C variant to TCR beta V- and J-gene trimming.

About this clone itself: Its antigen is not known.

PCR amplification relied on 60 Vbeta primers (plus 13 Jbeta primers). Method: immunoSEQ multiplex PCR; TCRdb's copy keeps in-frame clones and lacks some. In the table there are approximately 160,000 clones, roughly 80% of which are singletons. This CDR3 comprises 14 residues. Germline-derived CDR1 and CDR2 are LGHNT and FRNRAP. Trimming took 4 bases from V and 15 from J; bases not matched to a gene: 11. The clonotype originates from a human donor in good health. The source material was PBMCs. The chain couples TRBV12-5 to TRBJ2-1; 11 bases align to TRBD2. CDR3 coding DNA: TGTGCTAGTGGTTCAATAGCGGGGGGGCGCCTCGGGTTCTTC. It translates to CASGSIAGGRLGFF.